The clone carrying this TCR beta chain has more than one count but fewer than ten. The antigen is undetermined. Each CDR3 protein gets one entry after TCRdb re-called the 5' RACE reads with MiXCR. The sample has hundreds of thousands of distinct CDR3 sequences, around 10% seen once. The sample belongs to a study of identical twins. V was cut by 4 bases and J by 4 bases, with 16 bases left in between. CDR1 is MNHEY, CDR2 SVGAGI, per germline. The CDR3 has 15 residues. Study results and caveats: Instead of following the same donors, the conclusions were based on cross-sectional statistical analysis. Insertions were fewer in abundant cord blood beta clonotypes, whereas memory repertoires showed none of this pattern.

No donor was unhealthy or non-Caucasian. The sequence came from a woman aged 18-35 years in good health. Sequenced sample: memory (CD45RO+) T cells sorted from blood. This sequence joins TRBV6-5 and TRBJ1-2; possible D gene TRBD1, 5 bases. CDR3 coding DNA: TGTGCCAGCAGTTTCGAAAGGGGACCGATCTATGGCTACACCTTC. It yields the protein CASSFERGPIYGYTF.